Below, 19 T cell receptor beta chains from the same sample are listed, as sequenced in a study of blood T cell repertoires in COVID-19. Here immunoSEQ multiplex PCR was the method, and the copy in TCRdb shows in-frame clones only, minus some. The top ten clones hold around 16% of a sample with around 260,000 clones, about 80% of them seen once. Material: peripheral blood. These TCRs come from a person in their 70s with COVID-19, enrolled during active disease.

The chain uses TRBV4-2 and TRBJ2-1; TRBD2 is a possible D gene (5 bases). V was shortened by 1 base and J by 7 bases, with 17 bases between the two germline ends. The CDR3 extends over 16 amino acids. The V gene's germline CDR1 is LGHNA and CDR2 YNFKEQ. The CDR3 sequence: CASSQGSSRKWNEQFF. CDR3 in DNA: TGTGCCAGCAGCCAAGGATCTAGCCGGAAGTGGAATGAGCAGTTCTTC.

This clone was observed a handful of times. This sequence joins TRBV18 and TRBJ2-2, with D possibly TRBD2 on 6 matching bases. The V end was cut by 2 bases, the J end by 1 base, with 11 bases between. The CDR3 covers 16 residues. Germline CDR1 KGHSH, CDR2 LQKENI. The CDR3 protein is CASSPAPGVNTGELFF. CDR3 DNA sequence: TGTGCCAGCTCACCAGCTCCGGGGGTGAACACCGGGGAGCTGTTTTTT.

J is TRBJ2-2 and V is TRBV5-8, with D unresolved. The CDR3 is 16 amino acids. Germline CDR1 reads SGHTS; CDR2 reads YDEGEE. Deletions cut 0 bases from V and 3 bases from J, with 12 bases between. This chain's CDR3 is CASSLVISVYTGELFF. The CDR3 nucleotides are TGTGCCAGCAGCTTGGTGATTTCAGTTTACACCGGGGAGCTGTTTTTT. Combining the CDR3 with reference TRBV5-8 and TRBJ2-2 gives the whole variable domain EAGVTQSPTHLIKTRGQQATLRCSPISGHTSVYWYQQALGLGLQFLLWYDEGEERNRGNFPPRFSGRQFPNYSSELNVNALELEDSALYLCASSLVISVYTGELFFGEGSRLTVL.

The chain combines TRBV4-1 with TRBJ1-5; no reliable D call. Germline CDR1 reads MGHRA; CDR2 reads YSYEKL. With 6 bases removed from V and 7 bases from J, the gap between germline ends came to 19 bases. There are 15 residues in the CDR3. The CDR3 DNA reads TGCGCCAGCAGTTTTTCTCGGGCCGCGGGACAGCCCCAGCATTTT. It encodes CASSFSRAAGQPQHF.

The genes are TRBV7-3 and TRBJ1-4; 10 bases map to TRBD1. The CDR3 is 14 residues long. Unmatched junction bases numbered 8, after V lost 5 bases and J lost 11 bases. Germline loops: CDR1 SGHTA, CDR2 FQGTGA. This CDR3 is CASSADPTGGKLFF. DNA for the CDR3: TGTGCCAGCAGCGCCGACCCGACAGGGGGCAAACTGTTTTTT.

The chain recombines TRBV9 with TRBJ2-2; the D gene is possibly TRBD1 (6 bases). V was cut by 0 bases and J by 4 bases, with 10 bases left in between. Germline assignment: CDR1 SGDLS and CDR2 YYNGEE. CDR3 length equals 15 residues. The DNA for the CDR3 is TGTGCCAGCAGCGTAGGGACAGTCGGCACCGGGGAGCTGTTTTTT. Translation gives CASSVGTVGTGELFF. Combining the CDR3 with reference TRBV9 and TRBJ2-2 gives the whole variable domain DSGVTQTPKHLITATGQRVTLRCSPRSGDLSVYWYQQSLDQGLQFLIQYYNGEERAKGNILERFSAQQFPDLHSELNLSSLELGDSALYFCASSVGTVGTGELFFGEGSRLTVL.

The chain carries TRBV7-2 and TRBJ2-2; D is unresolved. The CDR3 covers 14 residues. CDR1 is SGHTA and CDR2 is FQGNSA in the germline V gene. Trimming took off 0 bases at V and 5 bases at J, with 7 bases between the two ends. CDR3 bases: TGTGCCAGCAGCTTAGCCCGGGTGACCGGGGAGCTGTTTTTT. Translating it yields CASSLARVTGELFF.

V usage is TRBV15 and J usage is TRBJ2-1; tentatively, D is TRBD1 (5 bases). The length of the CDR3 is 18 residues. V lost 0 bases to trimming and J lost 0 bases, with 15 bases between them. CDR1 and CDR2 from the germline V gene are LNHNV and YYDKDF (reference sequence). The CDR3 coding sequence is TGTGCCACCAGCAGAGATGACAGAGCGCCTAGCTCCTACAATGAGCAGTTCTTC. It translates to CATSRDDRAPSSYNEQFF.

V gene TRBV18 combines with J gene TRBJ1-6; 7 bases line up with TRBD1. The germline V gene has CDR1 KGHSH and CDR2 LQKENI. V lost 6 bases to trimming and J lost 10 bases; unmatched junction nucleotides: 12. CDR3 length: 15 residues. The CDR3 region has the DNA TGTGCCAGCTCGCGCTCGACAGGGAACGACTCACCCCTCCACTTT. This gives the protein CASSRSTGNDSPLHF.

V usage is TRBV5-1 and J usage is TRBJ2-1; possible D gene TRBD1, 6 bases. This CDR3 comprises 16 residues. Trimming stripped 0 bases from V and 7 bases from J, with 17 bases between. Germline CDR1 SGHRS, CDR2 YFSETQ. CDR3 DNA sequence: TGCGCCAGCAGCTTGGCGCGACAGGCGCCTTCAAATGAGCAGTTCTTC. This codes for CASSLARQAPSNEQFF. Based on the CDR3 plus reference TRBV5-1 and TRBJ2-1, the full variable domain is KAGVTQTPRYLIKTRGQQVTLSCSPISGHRSVSWYQQTPGQGLQFLFEYFSETQRNKGNFPGRFSGRQFSNSRSEMNVSTLELGDSALYLCASSLARQAPSNEQFFGPGTRLTVL.

The genes are TRBV2 and TRBJ2-5; 10 bases are a match to TRBD2. Germline loops: CDR1 SNHLY, CDR2 FYNNEI. This CDR3 spans 15 amino acids. The trim removed 6 bases at V and 0 bases at J, leaving 4 bases unmatched. The CDR3 spells CASRRTSGYQETQYF. CDR3 bases: TGTGCCAGCAGGAGGACTAGCGGCTACCAAGAGACCCAGTACTTC.

This clone came up many times. This chain connects TRBV7-9 to TRBJ2-5; tentatively, D is TRBD2 (6 bases). CDR3 length: 15 residues. V was trimmed by 3 bases and J by 2 bases, leaving 13 bases between them. The germline V gene encodes CDR1 SEHNR and CDR2 FQNEAQ (reference sequence). CDR3 nucleotide sequence: TGTGCCAGCAGCTTGGGAGGTCTAGGGCAAGAGACCCAGTACTTC. It is translated as CASSLGGLGQETQYF.

The rearrangement links TRBV6-2 or TRBV6-3 to TRBJ1-4; D gene uncertain. The V end was cut by 4 bases, the J end by 5 bases, with 11 bases between. Germline V gene lookup returns CDR1 MNHEY and CDR2 SVGEGT. The CDR3 sequence is 14 residues long. The CDR3 DNA reads TGTGCCAGCAGTTTAGAAACCCTCAATGAAAAACTGTTTTTT. Amino acid sequence: CASSLETLNEKLFF.

The chain couples TRBV7-2 to TRBJ2-3, with D perhaps TRBD1 (5 bases). This CDR3 is 14 amino acids long. Trimming cost V 5 bases and J 6 bases, with 15 bases left between them. From germline, CDR1 is SGHTA and CDR2 FQGNSA. CDR3 DNA: TGTGCCAGCAGCCCAGTGGGGTGGGGCGATACGCAGTATTTT. The encoded protein is CASSPVGWGDTQYF.

CDR3 sequence reads: CASSQGAGTYEQYF. Here the CDR3 DNA reads TGCGCCAGCAGTCAAGGGGCCGGTACCTACGAGCAGTACTTC. The V gene is TRBV23-1, the J gene TRBJ2-7, with D perhaps TRBD1 (5 bases). TRBV23-1 counts as an open reading frame of uncertain function. The CDR3 is 14 residues long. Trimming removed 2 bases from V and 2 bases from J, with 10 bases in between.

The genes are TRBV3-1 (or the pseudogene TRBV3-2) and TRBJ1-2; tentatively, D is TRBD1 (6 bases). This CDR3 is built from 14 residues. Germline CDR1 reads LGHDT; CDR2 reads YNNKEL (reference sequence). V lost 4 bases to trimming and J lost 5 bases, with 14 bases between them. The CDR3 DNA reads TGTGCCAGCAGCCTCGGGGGGGGCCATTATGGCTACACCTTC. Its translation is CASSLGGGHYGYTF.

The chain combines TRBV5-4 with TRBJ2-7, with 8 bases matching TRBD1. Germline CDR1 reads SGHNT; CDR2 reads YYREEE (reference sequence). The CDR3 is 15 residues long. After removal of 4 bases from V and 6 bases from J, the junction contained 12 bases not matched to a gene. The CDR3 sequence: CASSTGTGVAGEQYF. The CDR3 nucleotides are TGTGCCAGCAGCACCGGGACAGGCGTTGCTGGCGAGCAGTACTTC.

This clone was observed a few times. V is TRBV4-3 and J is TRBJ2-3, with D hard to call. CDR1 is LGHNA, CDR2 YSLEER, per germline. The CDR3 contains 15 residues. V lost 1 base and J 1 base, leaving 9 bases between the germline ends. The CDR3 DNA is TGCGCCAGCAGCCAAGCCACAGACGGCACAGATACGCAGTATTTT. Translation: CASSQATDGTDTQYF.

CDR3 DNA: TGCGCCAGCAGCTTGACCCCGGGACAGGGGTCTGGCTACACCTTC. Protein: CASSLTPGQGSGYTF. V is TRBV5-1 and J is TRBJ1-2; TRBD1 matches 10 bases. V shed 1 base, J shed 7 bases, and the junction held 7 bases outside the gene matches. The germline gives CDR1 SGHRS, CDR2 YFSETQ. The CDR3 is made up of 15 amino acids.